This T cell receptor (beta chain) was sequenced for a study of shared clonotypes between healthy human individuals. Study at large: Aged 18 to 49, the donors were a couple of women and a few men.

The healthy adult donors were HIV-negative and reported no recent acute infections or vaccinations. Among the donors, all were Caucasian adults who lived in Nashville, Tennessee. V was trimmed by 0 bases and J by 2 bases, leaving 3 bases between them. The CDR3 is 13 amino acids. Germline V gene sequence: CDR1 MRHNA, CDR2 SNTAGT. Findings and caveats of the study: Blood was the sole source, and tissue repertoires probably differ.

As to this clone: Its matching antigen is unknown.

TCRdb's copy holds only in-frame clones and misses some; the assay was immunoSEQ multiplex PCR. This sample has 950,000 to 1,100,000 clones, with around three quarters found just once. The receptor was isolated from a man aged 18 to 30 in good health. Some clones in this sample may be carry-over from other donors' samples. The J gene is TRBJ2-3, the V gene TRBV6-4; D ambiguous. The specimen sequenced was memory CD4+ T cells from PBMCs. Subset here: CD45RA-negative fraction. CDR3 in amino acids: CASSDSLTDTQYF. CDR3 bases: TGTGCCAGCAGTGACTCCCTCACAGATACGCAGTATTTT.